This T cell receptor (beta chain) was sequenced during a study of CD8 T cells in ankylosing spondylitis. Study-level results: A CD8+ phenotype characterized the disease-linked clones, which were relatively rare in peripheral blood. In ankylosing spondylitis blood, a motif of 7 to 9 highly homologous TCR beta variants appeared characteristic. Certain motif variants had earlier been reported in reactive arthritis synovial fluid and blood. Significantly higher representation of disease-linked clones was reported for matched ankylosing spondylitis synovial fluid.

One entry per CDR3 protein, called by TCRdb with MiXCR from the 5' RACE reads. The table records some 180,000 distinct CDR3 sequences, 15% to 20% of them present only once. This clonotype came up many times. The antigen is not known. Sequences were obtained from blood, either unsorted or a sorted T cell fraction (not recorded which). The sequence was obtained from a male donor under 30 with ankylosing spondylitis or in good health (not recorded which).

The CDR3 nucleotides read TGCGCCAGCAGCACCGGGACAGTAGTCACAGATACGCAGTATTTT. Translating gives CASSTGTVVTDTQYF. The genes are TRBV5-1 and TRBJ2-3; TRBD1 matches at 7 bases. The CDR3 has 15 amino acids. J gave up 2 bases and V 4 bases, and 7 bases lay outside the gene matches. Germline lookup yields CDR1 SGHRS and CDR2 YFSETQ.